By frequency in the sample, the clone carrying this T cell receptor (beta chain) is medium-sized. The assay was immunoSEQ multiplex PCR, and TCRdb's table has in-frame clones only and misses some. The profile shows under 25,000 clones, 27% of them singletons. This record comes from a study of neoadjuvant anti-PD-1 for oral cavity cancer. As to time point: after neoadjuvant nivolumab, at surgical resection. The input for sequencing was tumor tissue, taken after nivolumab (anti-PD-1) treatment. The sequence was collected from a person between 40 and 85 years old with oral cavity squamous cell carcinoma.

This CDR3 is CASSLSIRGTQYF. The CDR3 DNA reads TGTGCCAGCAGTTTATCGATACGGGGTACGCAGTATTTT. J is TRBJ2-3 and V is TRBV28; D is possibly TRBD2 (5 bases). This CDR3 comprises 13 residues. V was trimmed by 1 base and J by 8 bases, leaving 10 bases between them. Germline V gene lookup returns CDR1 MDHEN and CDR2 SYDVKM.